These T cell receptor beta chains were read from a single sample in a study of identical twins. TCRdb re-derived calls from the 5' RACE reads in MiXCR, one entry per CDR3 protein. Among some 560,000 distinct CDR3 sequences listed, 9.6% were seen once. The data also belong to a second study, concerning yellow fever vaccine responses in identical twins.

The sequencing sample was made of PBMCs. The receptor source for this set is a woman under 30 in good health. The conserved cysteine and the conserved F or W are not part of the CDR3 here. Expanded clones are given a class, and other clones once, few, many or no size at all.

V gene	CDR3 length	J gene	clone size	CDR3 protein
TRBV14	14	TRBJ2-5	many	ASSQPKTSRQETQY
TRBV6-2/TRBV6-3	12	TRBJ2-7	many	ASKYNSGSYEQY
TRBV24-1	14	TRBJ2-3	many	ATSDKDRSGTDTQY
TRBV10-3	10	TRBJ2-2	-	AIKGLGGELF
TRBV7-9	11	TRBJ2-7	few	ASSADRGHEQY
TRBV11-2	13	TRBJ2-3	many	ASSSRTGGTDTQY
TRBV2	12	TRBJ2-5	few	ASRTPTTQETQY
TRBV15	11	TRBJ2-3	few	ATSRDGVDTQY
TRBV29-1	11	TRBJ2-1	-	SVETDTYNEQF
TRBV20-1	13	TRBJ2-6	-	SVTGPASGANVLT
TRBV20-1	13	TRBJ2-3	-	SAPNRLAGTDTQY
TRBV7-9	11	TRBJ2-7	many	ASSSGRTYEQY
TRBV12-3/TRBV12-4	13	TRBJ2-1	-	ASSFKTGYDNEQF
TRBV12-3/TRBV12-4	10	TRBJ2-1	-	ASSLGGRVQF
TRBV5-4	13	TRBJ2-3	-	ASSLWSSGADTQY
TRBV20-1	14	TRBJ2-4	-	SAHPGRGGPKNIQY
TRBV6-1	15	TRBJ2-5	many	ASSPGLAGGGLETQY
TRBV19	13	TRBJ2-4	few	ASSSISLAKNIQY
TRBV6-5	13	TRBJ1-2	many	ASSYSGDVADGYT
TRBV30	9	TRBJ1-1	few	AWSLGTEAF
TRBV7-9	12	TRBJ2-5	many	ASRLAGGQETQY
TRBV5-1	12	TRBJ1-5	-	ASSPSGGGQPQH
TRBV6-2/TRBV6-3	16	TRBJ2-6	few	ASSYMVGGPPGANVLT
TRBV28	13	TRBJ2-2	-	ASSAAGRNTGELF
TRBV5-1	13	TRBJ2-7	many	ASSLGRRKVYEQY
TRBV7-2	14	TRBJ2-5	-	ASSRGPRGGQETQY
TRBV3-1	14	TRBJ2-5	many	ASSLLDAVGQETQY
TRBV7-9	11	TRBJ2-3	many	ASSLGLLTTQY
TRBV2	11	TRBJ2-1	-	ASDPVAIGEQF
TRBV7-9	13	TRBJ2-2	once	ASSPRDFSTGELF
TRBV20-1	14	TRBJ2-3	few	SARDFRGRSTDTQY
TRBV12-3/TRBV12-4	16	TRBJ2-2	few	ASRSPSRQTTNTGELF
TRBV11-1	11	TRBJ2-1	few	ATTGQGANEQF
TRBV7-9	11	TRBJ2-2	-	ASRGRGTGELF